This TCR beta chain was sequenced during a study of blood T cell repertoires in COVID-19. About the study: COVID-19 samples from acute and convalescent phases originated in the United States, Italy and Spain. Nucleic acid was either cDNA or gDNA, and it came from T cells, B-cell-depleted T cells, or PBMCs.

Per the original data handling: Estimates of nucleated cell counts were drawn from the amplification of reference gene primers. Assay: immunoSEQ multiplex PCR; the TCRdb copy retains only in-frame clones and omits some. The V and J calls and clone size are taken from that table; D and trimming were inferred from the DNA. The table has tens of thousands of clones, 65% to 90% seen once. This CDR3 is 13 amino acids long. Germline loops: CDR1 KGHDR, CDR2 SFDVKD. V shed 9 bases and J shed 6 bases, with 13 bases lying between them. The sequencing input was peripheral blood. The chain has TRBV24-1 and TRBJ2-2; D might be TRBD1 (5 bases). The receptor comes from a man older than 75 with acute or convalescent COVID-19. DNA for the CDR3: TGTGCCACCTCTTCAGGGAATTCCGGGGAGCTGTTTTTT. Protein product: CATSSGNSGELFF.